Presented here are 20 T cell receptor beta chains from one specimen sequenced in a study of identical twins. MiXCR, run by TCRdb on the 5' RACE reads, gives a single entry per CDR3 protein. The sample yields 700,000 to 950,000 distinct CDR3 sequences, 10% to 15% seen once. These same data were also listed under a study on yellow fever vaccine responses in identical twins.

Sequencing used PBMCs. The receptors originated from a woman between 18 and 30 years old in good health.

The chain joins TRBV29-1 to TRBJ2-7; 10 bases map to TRBD1. The CDR3 sequence is 14 residues long. V shed 3 bases and J 2 bases; nucleotides not matched to a gene: 4. The germline V gene encodes CDR1 SQVTM and CDR2 ANQGSEA. The CDR3 nucleotides read TGCAGCGTTGAGGACAGGGGGAAGACCTACGAGCAGTACTTC. Its protein is CSVEDRGKTYEQYF.

The sample holds a few counts of this clonotype. This chain uses TRBV20-1 with TRBJ2-5; D not certain. This CDR3 has 15 amino acids. V shed 8 bases and J shed 1 base, with 20 bases lying between them. The germline V gene has CDR1 DFQATT and CDR2 SNEGSKA (reference sequence). This chain's CDR3 is CSPRDYGISQETQYF. The CDR3 region has the DNA TGCAGTCCACGAGATTATGGGATCTCCCAAGAGACCCAGTACTTC.

This clonotype was observed a few times. The chain recombines TRBV20-1 with TRBJ1-1, with unresolved D. Trimming removed 0 bases at V and 0 bases at J, with 17 bases between. This CDR3 has 17 residues. Germline V gene sequence: CDR1 DFQATT, CDR2 SNEGSKA (reference sequence). The CDR3 region is CSARDRLRNNLNTEAFF. The DNA of the CDR3 is TGCAGTGCTAGAGATCGTTTGAGGAACAACTTGAACACTGAAGCTTTCTTT.

This clonotype was picked up a small number of times. The CDR3 protein is CSARANLAGVSPYNEQFF. CDR3 DNA sequence: TGCAGTGCTAGAGCAAACCTAGCGGGGGTGTCCCCCTACAATGAGCAGTTCTTC. The rearrangement uses TRBV20-1 and TRBJ2-1, with 10 bases fitting TRBD2. The junction had 11 bases not matched to a gene; V was cut back by 1 base and J by 2 bases. The CDR3 has 18 amino acids. Per germline, CDR1 DFQATT and CDR2 SNEGSKA (reference sequence).

This clonotype was counted between two and nine times. The rearrangement joins TRBV9 to TRBJ2-5; D is unclear. Germline V lookup: CDR1 SGDLS, CDR2 YYNGEE. V was shortened by 3 bases and J by 2 bases, with 5 bases between the two germline ends. This CDR3 comprises 12 residues. The CDR3 protein is CASSDLQETQYF. The CDR3 bases are TGTGCCAGCAGCGACTTACAAGAGACCCAGTACTTC.

This clonotype was counted a few times. The DNA of the CDR3 is TGTGCCAGCAGCGTAGGTCCCGAGAATCAGCCCCAGCATTTT. As protein: CASSVGPENQPQHF. The rearrangement links TRBV9 to TRBJ1-5; no clear D. This CDR3 is built from 14 residues. Trimming took off 0 bases at V and 4 bases at J, with 8 bases between the two ends. CDR1 SGDLS and CDR2 YYNGEE come from the germline V gene.

The chain combines TRBV2 with TRBJ2-7; 9 bases align to TRBD1. Germline V gene sequence: CDR1 SNHLY, CDR2 FYNNEI. Trimming at V came to 7 bases and at J to 4 bases, leaving 17 bases not matched to a gene. The CDR3 spans 17 residues. CDR3 sequence reads: CASTSVRDRESPYEQYF. CDR3 nucleotide sequence: TGTGCCAGCACATCAGTCCGGGACAGGGAATCCCCTTACGAGCAGTACTTC.

This clonotype showed up just a few times. This rearrangement joins TRBV12-3 or TRBV12-4 to TRBJ1-1; D might be TRBD1 (6 bases). CDR3 length: 15 amino acids. Trimming took off 4 bases at V and 3 bases at J, with 15 bases between the two ends. The CDR3 reads CASSSWGAGHTEAFF. DNA of the CDR3: TGTGCCAGCAGTTCATGGGGGGCTGGTCACACTGAAGCTTTCTTT.

Of note for this clonotype: A much larger clone differs by one base, so this may be a read error. The chain joins TRBV28 to TRBJ1-6; D perhaps matches TRBD1 (5 bases). The CDR3 consists of 15 residues. Deletions cut 7 bases from V and 11 bases from J, with 21 bases between. Germline V gene sequence: CDR1 MDHEN, CDR2 SYDVKM. The CDR3 nucleotides are TGTGCCAGCAAACCTTCCTGGCAGGGAGATGCACCCCTCCACTTT. It codes for CASKPSWQGDAPLHF.

The V gene is TRBV2, the J gene TRBJ2-6, with D tentatively TRBD1 (5 bases). In germline, CDR1 is SNHLY, CDR2 FYNNEI. This CDR3 contains 15 residues. V dropped 2 bases and J dropped 4 bases, with 9 bases sitting between them. The CDR3 coding sequence is TGTGCCAGCAGTGAACAGACAGTAGGGGCCAACGTCCTGACTTTC. Amino acid sequence: CASSEQTVGANVLTF.

This chain connects TRBV29-1 to TRBJ2-1; D unclear. The CDR3 has 14 amino acids. V was cut by 7 bases and J by 3 bases, with 16 bases left in between. Germline CDR1 is SQVTM and CDR2 is ANQGSEA. The CDR3 loop is CSALSAELYNEQFF. The CDR3 region has the DNA TGCAGCGCCCTTTCTGCGGAGCTCTACAATGAGCAGTTCTTC.

This chain uses TRBV5-1 with TRBJ2-5; D unclear. The CDR3 contains 14 residues. Trimming removed 4 bases at V and 2 bases at J, with 12 bases between. CDR1 is SGHRS, CDR2 YFSETQ, per germline. The CDR3 here is CASSPLQIQETQYF. DNA of the CDR3: TGCGCCAGCAGCCCACTCCAGATTCAAGAGACCCAGTACTTC. Full variable domain (remainder filled in from reference TRBV5-1 and TRBJ2-5): KAGVTQTPRYLIKTRGQQVTLSCSPISGHRSVSWYQQTPGQGLQFLFEYFSETQRNKGNFPGRFSGRQFSNSRSEMNVSTLELGDSALYLCASSPLQIQETQYFGPGTRLLVL.

This clonotype was detected ten times or more. The chain has TRBV29-1 and TRBJ2-1; D is perhaps TRBD2 (5 bases). In germline, CDR1 is SQVTM, CDR2 ANQGSEA. This CDR3 contains 12 residues. The germline V and J ends were trimmed by 7 bases and 7 bases, with 14 bases remaining between them. CDR3 amino acids: CSGRTSVNEQFF. The CDR3 nucleotides are TGCAGCGGCCGGACTTCGGTAAATGAGCAGTTCTTC.

The rearrangement uses TRBV10-2 and TRBJ1-5; unclear D gene. This CDR3 comprises 12 residues. Germline V lookup: CDR1 WSHSY, CDR2 SAAADI. The ends were cut back, 5 bases at V and 5 bases at J, with 7 bases in the middle. CDR3 nucleotides: TGCGCCAGCAGTTGGTGGGATCAGCCCCAGCATTTT. This translates into CASSWWDQPQHF.

This clonotype appeared a few times. The CDR3: CSVDRVRTDTQYF. The CDR3 coding sequence is TGCAGCGTGGACAGGGTGCGGACAGATACGCAGTATTTT. The chain uses TRBV29-1 and TRBJ2-3, with 8 bases identical to TRBD1. This CDR3 has 13 amino acids. Trimming at V came to 6 bases and at J to 3 bases, leaving 5 bases not matched to a gene. In germline, CDR1 is SQVTM, CDR2 ANQGSEA.

Only a few counts were recorded for this clonotype. V usage is TRBV12-3 or TRBV12-4 and J usage is TRBJ2-3; D gene ambiguous. The CDR3 has 16 residues. V shed 2 bases and J shed 4 bases, with 16 bases lying between them. The CDR3 bases are TGTGCCAGCAGTTTACGGTGGCAGGATCAGTCAGATACGCAGTATTTT. Protein: CASSLRWQDQSDTQYF.

V gene TRBV29-1 combines with J gene TRBJ1-1; D is unresolved. There are 13 residues in the CDR3. V shed 6 bases and J shed 0 bases, with 11 bases lying between them. Germline V gene lookup returns CDR1 SQVTM and CDR2 ANQGSEA. This chain's CDR3 is CSVTLALNTEAFF. CDR3 nucleotide sequence: TGCAGCGTCACACTAGCTCTGAACACTGAAGCTTTCTTT.

This clonotype has more than one count but fewer than ten. The gene calls are TRBV20-1 and TRBJ1-1, with 7 bases that match TRBD1. The germline V gene has CDR1 DFQATT and CDR2 SNEGSKA (reference sequence). J was trimmed by 3 bases and V by 3 bases; bases with no gene match: 4. CDR3 size: 13 residues. The CDR3 DNA is TGCAGTGCTAGCGTGACAGGGTACACTGAAGCTTTCTTT. It specifies CSASVTGYTEAFF.

This clonotype was seen a few times. V and J are TRBV9 and TRBJ2-5; 9 nucleotides match TRBD2. J lost 5 bases, V lost 3 bases, and 8 bases had no gene match. This CDR3 region has 15 residues. The V gene's germline CDR1 is SGDLS and CDR2 YYNGEE. DNA of the CDR3: TGTGCCAGCAGCGCTGGACTAGCGTCAAAGGAGACCCAGTACTTC. Translation: CASSAGLASKETQYF. The full variable domain, rest sourced from reference TRBV9 and TRBJ2-5, is DSGVTQTPKHLITATGQRVTLRCSPRSGDLSVYWYQQSLDQGLQFLIQYYNGEERAKGNILERFSAQQFPDLHSELNLSSLELGDSALYFCASSAGLASKETQYFGPGTRLLVL.

This clonotype has a handful of counts. The chain combines TRBV12-5 with TRBJ1-1; tentatively, D is TRBD1 (5 bases). This CDR3 is 16 amino acids long. The V gene's germline CDR1 is LGHNT and CDR2 FRNRAP. V was trimmed by 1 base and J by 5 bases, leaving 17 bases between them. For the CDR3, the DNA is TGTGCTAGTGGTTTGGCGGAAGGCGGGGGAGGAACTGAAGCTTTCTTT. Its translation: CASGLAEGGGGTEAFF.